This T cell receptor (beta chain) was sequenced for a study of control samples from healthy donors and cancer patients. Data came from immunoSEQ multiplex PCR; TCRdb stores just in-frame clones and leaves some out. This sample yields some 130,000 clones, of which around 90% are seen a single time; 2% to 3% belongs to the top ten. J lost 0 bases, V lost 2 bases, and 12 bases had no gene match. Germline CDR1 is LGHNT and CDR2 is FRNRAP. The CDR3 is 20 residues long. The chain has TRBV12-5 and TRBJ2-1, with 11 bases that match TRBD2. This clonotype originated in a man aged 35-49 years in good health. Sequenced input: blood. The CDR3 bases are TGTGCTAGTGGTTTGTATCAAGGGCTAGCGGGGGGCCGCTCCTACAATGAGCAGTTCTTC. This translates into CASGLYQGLAGGRSYNEQFF.